This T cell receptor (beta chain) was sequenced during a study of cytomegalovirus exposure and HLA in healthy donors (dated by TCRdb to between 2016 and 2019). In the study overall: According to an earlier analysis of a few hundred of the donors, 150 million to 200 million T cells yielded over 90 million unique TCR beta sequences and 276 Gb of sequence data. Approximately 310 gigabases of sequencing data and some 85 million unique TCR sequences were included in an early release covering several hundred HLA-typed donors. Among the approximately 420 genotyped donors, about 83% belonged to the genetic ancestry cluster associated with self-reported Caucasian donors. The study aimed to test whether cataloging public T cell receptors could reveal signatures of past pathogen exposure. Using immunosequencing, the study profiled T cell repertoires from around 680 subjects and related those repertoires to cytomegalovirus serostatus. In addition to the first cohort of approximately 670 subjects, a separate validation cohort of approximately 130 different subjects was used. To predict cytomegalovirus infection status, the study brought together high-throughput TCR immunosequencing, statistical association of individual TCRs with disease status, and machine learning. In a later analysis, previously published TCR beta repertoires from 670 or so donors were re-analyzed and high-resolution HLA genotyping was added so that TCR occurrence patterns could be studied. In the later analysis, no new phenotypic data were used to find candidate immune exposures; instead, reliance was placed on TCR beta sequences and their occurrence across donors. In an earlier analysis of over 550 of the donors, high-throughput TCR beta sequencing was used to judge whether each TCR beta V gene segment behaved as functional or pseudogenic. Alongside the repertoire data, information on donor age, sex, ethnicity and CMV serostatus was compiled. A later genetic analysis took genome-wide SNP genotypes for about 55% of the roughly 670 donors and used that subset as a discovery cohort. Every discovery cohort repertoire had been produced on one sequencing platform. HLA typing covered class I and class II loci at four-digit resolution. Typing coverage varied by locus: roughly 620-640 donors for A, B, C, DRB1 and DQB1; roughly 560 for DQA1; about 600 for DPA1; roughly 450 for DPB1. Because of strong linkage in the cohort, roughly five DR-DQ haplotypes were treated as single units for association and clustering. Among around 400 genotyped donors of the cohort, an average of approximately 200,000 unique TCR beta nucleotide sequences was sequenced per donor, of which 15% to 20% were non-productive. The investigation overall reported the following: The study listed over 150 TCR beta chains as associated with cytomegalovirus. In an earlier analysis of approximately 600 of the donors, most TCR beta V segments were observed in productive rearrangements about 87% or about 30% of the time, broadly matching IMGT annotations. In a later analysis, the rate of TCR association differed among HLA loci, with DRB1 alleles having the most associated TCRs and HLA-C alleles having the fewest. Immune exposure information for the cohort was limited to CMV serostatus. When HLA alleles, especially DR and DQ, strongly co-occurred, TCR associations were difficult to assign to individual alleles. A further reported finding was that TCR beta sequences accurately predicted the HLA-A and HLA-B alleles for most subjects in the first cohort. A later analysis reported that several top co-occurrence clusters appeared linked to parvovirus B19, influenza, CMV and Epstein-Barr virus. Correlated functional status among segregating V segments might reflect linkage disequilibrium, but an unknown experimental factor could not be ruled out. Most TCR sequences were observed very rarely across donors, whereas some public TCRs were present in many individuals. In a later analysis, most CMV-associated TCR beta chains were found to appear HLA-restricted, with HLA associations seemingly driven largely by CMV exposure. The authors suggested that the approach could potentially be extended to other disease states and immunological phenotypes. A later genetic analysis associated a missense DCLRE1C variant with V-gene and J-gene trimming of TCR beta chains, and an independent cohort replicated the association. In this cohort, only TCR beta chains were sequenced, and detectable features were limited by the absence of alpha or paired-chain data. A later analysis associated 15,000 to 20,000 TCR beta sequences with specific HLA alleles at a false discovery rate of 0.05. Some IMGT-functional V segments, including TRBV6-2 and TRBV6-3, could not be told apart with the 87-base-pair reads, so those segments were excluded. According to a later genetic analysis, donors in an Asian-associated ancestry cluster had fewer N-insertions in productive TCRs than the approximately 700-donor mean. Because HLA typing was unavailable for some donors at each locus, only the typed subset was used in association tests. In a later analysis, HLA-associated TCR beta chains showed more clonal expansion and lower generation probabilities than non-associated chains that were equally common. Cytomegalovirus status was reported to be diagnosed by the classifier with high specificity and sensitivity in both the original and validation cohorts. Sequencing depth was assumed to be roughly uniform across donors in the presence/absence analyses, though that assumption may not hold. A group of highly shared sequence variants was considered likely to be a technical artifact of the sequencing pipeline. Seventeen rarely observed V segments, including chromosome 9 orphons, were excluded from the earlier analysis of about 610 of the donors because counts were too low. A few of the identified cytomegalovirus-associated TCR beta chains were confirmed in vitro to be specific for cytomegalovirus antigens.

CDR1 GTSNPN and CDR2 SVGIG are derived from the germline V gene (reference sequence). The germline V and J ends show losses of 4 bases and 8 bases respectively, and no gene match explains 11 bases of the junction. Including cysteine and phenylalanine, the CDR3 has 14 amino acids. The entry retains the CDR3 DNA only, 42 bases that are in frame from base 1. The cohort was made up of about 670 healthy bone marrow donors. At the time of sampling, all cohort members were nominally healthy, though unrecorded immune exposures were likely present. The donor tested CMV seropositive and was one of the 289 seropositive cohort members. Each donor provided a peripheral blood sample, and peripheral blood mononuclear cells were used for TCR beta sequencing. The Qiagen DNeasy Blood Extraction Kit was used to extract genomic DNA from the blood cell samples. To note about this clone: Its recognized antigen is unknown. Base qualities are not at hand, and no much larger clone is one base apart.

The library relied on the immunoSEQ multiplex PCR assay. The multiplex PCR relied on a mix of 60 forward primers for TCR Vbeta segments and 13 reverse primers for TCR Jbeta segments. The CDR3 region of rearranged TCR beta genes was amplified from genomic DNA by a multiplex PCR assay. Amplified TCR beta libraries were sequenced as 87-base-pair reads on the Illumina HiSeq System. In the source study's methods: A later analysis tallied 75 million to 95 million unique TCR beta chains across the 666 repertoires, and some 10 million of those chains were shared by two or more donors. To remove PCR and sequencing errors, raw reads were error-corrected and collapsed into unique sequences using a nearest-neighbor algorithm that merged closely related sequences. Alignment of CDR3 sequences to IMGT reference sequences was used to assign V, D and J gene segments. For a sequence to be retained, a match of at least six nucleotides to both a V gene segment and a J gene segment was required. Rearrangements were classified as productive when the CDR3 lacked stop codons and remained in frame with V and J, and all other rearrangements were classified as non-productive. CDR3 was defined by IMGT convention, running from the second conserved V-encoded cysteine to the conserved J-encoded phenylalanine. The earlier analysis of a few hundred of the donors excluded any sequence lacking an unambiguous match to a single V gene segment. An earlier analysis of a few hundred of the donors called V segments functional above 56.7% productive rearrangements and segregating when the between-donor standard deviation exceeded 5%. To diagnose cytomegalovirus status from the catalog of TCR beta chain sequences, a statistical classification framework was built. In a later analysis, V and J genes were assigned by comparing TCR nucleotide sequences against IMGT/GENE-DB human TR gene sequences. Using the TCRdist pipeline, a later analysis assigned CDR3 sequences along with most-parsimonious VDJ recombination scenarios. In a later analysis, each TCR beta chain was defined by its CDR3 amino acid sequence together with its V-gene family, and reads lacking a unique V-gene family were excluded. A later analysis removed roughly 590 highly shared, low-generation-probability nucleotide sequences to deal with suspected cross-contamination and a sequencing artifact. For each public chain, a later analysis derived a clonal expansion index from normalized ranks of inferred template counts within each repertoire. A later analysis computed generation probabilities with a VDJ recombination model fitted to out-of-frame rearrangements, and checked the results against IGoR. Hypergeometric tests were used in a later analysis to score TCR-TCR, TCR-HLA and TCR-CMV co-occurrence, with a repertoire-size bias correction applied to the TCR pairs. A later analysis estimated false discovery rates by permuting HLA or CMV assignments 20 times. In a later analysis, co-occurring TCRs were grouped with DBSCAN, and TCRdist sequence similarity was added when clustering was performed within HLA-allele-positive subsets. Repertoires with fewer than 30,000 or more than 120,000 public chains, plus five repertoires with anomalous nucleotide sharing, were excluded from co-occurrence clustering. This is the immuneACCESS table as TCRdb keeps it, with only in-frame sequences that have V and J called. A part of the clones is gone; compared with another copy, unresolved V genes explain less than half, and the rest is unexplained. From that table come the V and J calls and clone size; the DNA was used to work out D and trimming. The sample profile shows fewer than 200,000 clones; roughly 77% of them were found once. The ten largest clonotypes hold 3.7% of the sample.

This receptor was identified in a young man in good health and CMV-seropositive. The sample consisted of PBMCs. In this chain, TRBV30 is recombined with TRBJ1-2; a stretch of 9 junction bases matches TRBD1. In nucleotides, the sequence is TGTGCCTGGACCATACCCGGACAGGGGAGAGGCTACACCTTC. The encoded protein is CAWTIPGQGRGYTF.